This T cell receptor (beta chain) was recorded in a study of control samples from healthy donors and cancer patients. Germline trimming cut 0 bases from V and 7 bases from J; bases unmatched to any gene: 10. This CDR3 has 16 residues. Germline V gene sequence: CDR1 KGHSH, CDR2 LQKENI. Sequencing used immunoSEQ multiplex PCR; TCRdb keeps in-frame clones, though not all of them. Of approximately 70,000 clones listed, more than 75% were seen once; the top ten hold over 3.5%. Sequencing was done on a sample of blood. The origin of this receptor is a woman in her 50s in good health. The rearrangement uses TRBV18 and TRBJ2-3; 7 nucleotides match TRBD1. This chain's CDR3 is CASSPPVSTGLNTQYF. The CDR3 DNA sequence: TGTGCCAGCTCACCACCAGTTTCGACAGGGTTGAATACGCAGTATTTT.